A single sample is the source of the 17 T cell receptor beta chains below, sequenced in a study of early T cells in non-severe SARS-CoV-2 infection. MiXCR was run by TCRdb on the 5' RACE reads, yielding one entry per CDR3 protein. The table records under 60,000 distinct CDR3 sequences, roughly a tenth of them present only once. Sequencing was performed on whole blood, taken at baseline. Receptor source: an adult who was a healthcare worker with PCR-confirmed SARS-CoV-2 infection or an uninfected control (not recorded which).

This clonotype has just a few counts. The V and J genes are TRBV6-1 and TRBJ2-3, with a tentative D call TRBD2 (6 bases). This CDR3 has 16 amino acids. Germline CDR1 MNHNS, CDR2 SASEGT. The V gene lost 8 bases and the J gene lost 3 bases, with 21 bases spanning the gap. In nucleotides, the CDR3 is TGTGCCAGCCATCTTGAGGACTACGTGGAGACAGATACGCAGTATTTT. It is translated as CASHLEDYVETDTQYF.

In this sample, this clonotype turned up a few times. This chain joins TRBV7-9 and TRBJ2-1; D may be TRBD1 (5 bases). The CDR3 spans 13 residues. Germline V gives CDR1 SEHNR, CDR2 FQNEAQ (reference sequence). Deletions cut 5 bases from V and 12 bases from J, with 17 bases between. Here the CDR3 reads CASSPRWAGLQFF. CDR3 coding DNA: TGTGCCAGCAGCCCCCGTTGGGCAGGGTTGCAGTTCTTC.

Here the CDR3 reads CASSPAYGYGYTF. The CDR3, as DNA: TGTGCCAGCAGCCCGGCGTACGGCTATGGCTACACCTTC. The chain employs TRBV11-2 and TRBJ1-2; no firm D call. The V and J ends lost 5 bases and 4 bases respectively, with 11 bases between them. This CDR3 comprises 13 residues. CDR1 is SGHAT and CDR2 is FQNNGV in the germline V gene.

This chain joins TRBV28 and TRBJ2-5; TRBD1 matches at 7 bases. V shed 5 bases, J shed 1 base, and the junction held 7 bases outside the gene matches. Germline loops: CDR1 MDHEN, CDR2 SYDVKM. This CDR3 region has 15 residues. Here the CDR3 DNA reads TGTGCCAGCAGTCGAACCGGGACAGTCCAAGAGACCCAGTACTTC. Translating it yields CASSRTGTVQETQYF.

The genes are TRBV19 and TRBJ2-5, with D perhaps TRBD1 (6 bases). CDR3 length: 12 amino acids. The V end was cut by 3 bases, the J end by 9 bases, with 11 bases between. The germline gives CDR1 LNHDA, CDR2 SQIVND (reference sequence). The CDR3 DNA reads as TGTGCCAGTAGTATCAAGCCAGGGGCCCAGTACTTC. Amino acid sequence: CASSIKPGAQYF.

A note on this clonotype: At one of its ends the junction is not consistent with the germline gene, which may arise from a read error. The rearrangement uses TRBV20-1 and TRBJ1-1, with D possibly matching TRBD1 (5 bases). The CDR3 has 11 amino acids. Germline lookup yields CDR1 DFQATT and CDR2 SNEGSKA (reference sequence). DNA of the CDR3: TGCAGTGCAAGAGGGGTCACTGAAGCTTTCTTT. Protein: CSARGVTEAFF.

This clonotype was recorded many times. The chain couples TRBV4-3 to TRBJ2-3; weak D call: TRBD2 (5 bases). CDR1 is LGHNA, CDR2 YSLEER, per germline. The V gene lost 8 bases and the J gene lost 1 base, with 10 bases spanning the gap. The CDR3 is 13 residues long. The CDR3 DNA reads TGCGCCAGCGGACTGAGAGGCACAGATACGCAGTATTTT. This translates into CASGLRGTDTQYF.

This clonotype occurred a few times. The rearrangement uses TRBV11-2 and TRBJ2-2; TRBD1 matches at 8 bases. Germline V lookup: CDR1 SGHAT, CDR2 FQNNGV. Unmatched junction bases numbered 10, after V lost 5 bases and J lost 2 bases. The CDR3 length is 17 residues. The CDR3 spells CASSPRQGRVNTGELFF. The CDR3 DNA sequence: TGTGCCAGCAGCCCCCGACAGGGGCGAGTTAACACCGGGGAGCTGTTTTTT.

This clonotype was observed at least ten times. The rearrangement uses TRBV29-1 and TRBJ1-1; no definite D call. The length of the CDR3 is 10 residues. Germline CDR1 is SQVTM and CDR2 is ANQGSEA. V gave up 4 bases and J gave up 2 bases, with 2 bases separating them. CDR3 in DNA: TGCAGCGTTGTAAACACTGAAGCTTTCTTT. Protein sequence: CSVVNTEAFF. The complete variable domain, with remaining parts taken from reference TRBV29-1 and TRBJ1-1, reads SAVISQKPSRDICQRGTSLTIQCQVDSQVTMMFWYRQQPGQSLTLIATANQGSEATYESGFVIDKFPISRPNLTFSTLTVSNMSPEDSSIYLCSVVNTEAFFGQGTRLTVV.

There are a few counts of this clonotype. The chain combines TRBV11-2 with TRBJ2-4; D gene ambiguous. The germline CDR1 and CDR2 sequences are SGHAT and FQNNGV. The CDR3 is made up of 13 amino acids. Trimming removed 7 bases at V and 5 bases at J, with 12 bases between. In DNA, the CDR3 is TGTGCCAGCACCTCTTATATGGAAAACATTCAGTACTTC. Its translation is CASTSYMENIQYF.

The J gene is TRBJ1-2, the V gene TRBV3-1; D is unclear. The CDR3 extends over 15 amino acids. V was clipped by 4 bases and J by 2 bases, with 14 bases between them. Germline V gene lookup returns CDR1 LGHDT and CDR2 YNNKEL (reference sequence). The CDR3 nucleotides are TGTGCCAGCAGCCGTACCTCGTCAGGAAACTATGGCTACACCTTC. It translates to CASSRTSSGNYGYTF. Full variable domain (rest looked up from reference TRBV3-1 and TRBJ1-2): DTAVSQTPKYLVTQMGNDKSIKCEQNLGHDTMYWYKQDSKKFLKIMFSYNNKELIINETVPNRFSPKSPDKAHLNLHINSLELGDSAVYFCASSRTSSGNYGYTFGSGTRLTVV.

The rearrangement links TRBV19 to TRBJ1-3, with D uncertain. The CDR3 runs 15 residues. Trimming pared 3 bases from V and 0 bases from J, leaving 9 bases between. Germline loops: CDR1 LNHDA, CDR2 SQIVND (reference sequence). The CDR3 nucleotides are TGTGCCAGTAGTATCTCCAGCACCTCTGGAAACACCATATATTTT. It encodes CASSISSTSGNTIYF.

The chain combines TRBV4-3 with TRBJ1-1, with D perhaps matching TRBD1 (5 bases). This CDR3 has 15 amino acids. From germline, CDR1 is LGHNA and CDR2 YSLEER. With 1 base removed from V and 1 base from J, the gap between germline ends came to 10 bases. CDR3 bases: TGCGCCAGCAGCCAAGGAATCGACAGGAACACTGAAGCTTTCTTT. Encoded protein: CASSQGIDRNTEAFF.

This clonotype was observed a few times. The rearrangement uses TRBV30 and TRBJ2-2; D gene ambiguous. V lost 2 bases and J lost 8, with 9 bases in between. The CDR3 loop spans 12 amino acids. Germline V CDR1 and CDR2: GTSNPN, SVGIG (reference sequence). The DNA for the CDR3 is TGTGCCTGGAGTCCCTCCTTTGGGGAGCTGTTTTTT. This encodes CAWSPSFGELFF.

This clonotype was counted at least ten times. The V and J genes are TRBV6-6 and TRBJ1-1; 7 bases are a match to TRBD1. Germline V CDR1 and CDR2: MNHNY, SVGAGI (reference sequence). The CDR3 consists of 14 residues. Trimming at V came to 6 bases and at J to 3 bases, leaving 7 bases not matched to a gene. CDR3 residues: CASRHGQADTEAFF. The CDR3 DNA reads TGTGCCAGCAGACACGGACAGGCGGACACTGAAGCTTTCTTT.

This clonotype turned up a few times. The chain is built from TRBV6-5 and TRBJ2-1, with D uncertain. Germline assignment: CDR1 MNHEY and CDR2 SVGAGI. There are 15 residues in the CDR3. V lost 0 bases and J lost 0, with 6 bases in between. In DNA, the CDR3 is TGTGCCAGCAGTTACTCGGATGCCTCCTACAATGAGCAGTTCTTC. Translated: CASSYSDASYNEQFF.

The CDR3 DNA follows: TGTGCCATCAGTAGCAATCCGGGACTAGCCAACAATGAGCAGTTCTTC. It translates to CAISSNPGLANNEQFF. This chain links TRBV10-3 with TRBJ2-1; 9 nucleotides align to TRBD2. The junction had 10 bases not matched to a gene; V was cut back by 5 bases and J by 5 bases. CDR3 length: 16 amino acids. The germline gives CDR1 ENHRY, CDR2 SYGVKD.